Below are 19 T cell receptor beta chains sequenced from a single sample in a study of CD8+ T cells in alopecia areata. Following RNA extraction, reverse transcription yielded cDNA that acted as the sequencing template. Clones were read by immunoSEQ multiplex PCR, and TCRdb kept only the in-frame ones, dropping some. The table includes 170,000 or so clones, about 53% detected once. This sample's treatment: oral pan-JAK inhibitor, 5-10 mg twice daily. Material: CD8+ T cells sorted from blood, obtained at week 24, from a patient treated with tofacitinib. These receptors all come from a human donor with alopecia areata.

There are a few counts of this clone. The V call is TRBV10-3, the J call TRBJ1-5, with D tentatively TRBD1 (5 bases). CDR3 size: 15 residues. Trimming stripped 2 bases from V and 5 bases from J, with 13 bases between. Germline CDR1 ENHRY, CDR2 SYGVKD. The CDR3 here is CAISETRDQDQPQHF. The CDR3 nucleotides are TGTGCCATCAGTGAGACCCGGGACCAGGATCAGCCCCAGCATTTT.

The V and J genes are TRBV7-8 and TRBJ2-1; 9 positions match TRBD2. CDR3 length: 14 amino acids. Looked up from germline, CDR1 is SGHVS and CDR2 is FQNEAQ. With V trimmed by 3 bases and J by 5 bases, 2 bases remained unmatched. CDR3 coding DNA: TGTGCCAGCAGCTTTAGCGGGAGCCACAATGAGCAGTTCTTC. Encoded protein: CASSFSGSHNEQFF.

About this clone itself: The sample contains more than one DNA sequence encoding this CDR3. This chain links TRBV6-6 with TRBJ2-3; no clear D gene. CDR1 MNHNY and CDR2 SVGAGI come from the germline V gene (reference sequence). The CDR3 totals 12 residues. Trimming took off 2 bases at V and 3 bases at J, with 3 bases between the two ends. CDR3: CASSYGTDTQYF. CDR3 DNA sequence: TGTGCCAGCAGTTACGGTACAGATACGCAGTATTTT.

J is TRBJ2-2 and V is TRBV14; D unclear. The CDR3 is 14 amino acids. V gave up 4 bases and J gave up 6 bases, with 12 bases separating them. Germline-derived CDR1 and CDR2 are SGHDN and FVKESK. CDR3 sequence (DNA): TGTGCCAGCAGCCCAGCTGGGCTCGCCGGGGAGCTGTTTTTT. Its translation: CASSPAGLAGELFF.

The chain combines TRBV30 with TRBJ1-1; a weak D match, TRBD1 (5 bases). In germline, CDR1 is GTSNPN, CDR2 SVGIG (reference sequence). V was shortened by 5 bases and J by 1 base, with 11 bases between the two germline ends. This CDR3 is 13 amino acids long. The CDR3 reads CAWHTGRNTEAFF. The CDR3 bases are TGTGCCTGGCATACAGGTCGGAACACTGAAGCTTTCTTT.

This sequence joins TRBV6-4 and TRBJ1-2; unclear D gene. The CDR3 runs 13 residues. Germline V lookup: CDR1 MRHNA, CDR2 SNTAGT. Trimming pared 6 bases from V and 5 bases from J, leaving 13 bases between. The CDR3: CASSPGSLYGYTF. The CDR3 bases are TGTGCCAGCAGCCCCGGAAGCCTTTATGGCTACACCTTC.

The chain recombines TRBV2 with TRBJ2-3; the D gene is possibly TRBD1 (6 bases). The CDR3 length is 12 residues. Germline values: CDR1 SNHLY, CDR2 FYNNEI. With 9 bases removed from V and 2 bases from J, the gap between germline ends came to 9 bases. The CDR3 spells CASGGLTDTQYF. The CDR3 nucleotides read TGTGCCAGTGGGGGCCTCACAGATACGCAGTATTTT.

This clone was seen a handful of times. The chain links TRBV27 to TRBJ1-2; D perhaps matches TRBD1 (5 bases). V lost 1 base, J lost 3 bases, and 18 bases lay in between. There are 17 residues in the CDR3. CDR1 MNHEY and CDR2 SMNVEV come from the germline V gene (reference sequence). In nucleotides, the CDR3 is TGTGCCAGCAGTTTATGGGGCCCGGCGGGGACCGACTATGGCTACACCTTC. Protein: CASSLWGPAGTDYGYTF.

The rearrangement links TRBV29-1 to TRBJ1-2; a possible D gene is TRBD1 (5 bases). Trimming shortened V by 5 bases and J by 2 bases, and 12 bases separated the two germline ends. Germline V gives CDR1 SQVTM, CDR2 ANQGSEA. The CDR3 extends over 13 amino acids. The CDR3 nucleotides are TGCAGCGTTCGGTCGGGACCGAACTATGGCTACACCTTC. This sequence encodes CSVRSGPNYGYTF.

The chain joins TRBV4-3 to TRBJ2-1; 8 bases fit TRBD2. V lost 1 base, J lost 10 bases, and 9 bases stayed unmatched. The CDR3 has 15 amino acids. Germline V lookup: CDR1 LGHNA, CDR2 YSLEER. CDR3 sequence: CASSQGPGGPGEQFF. The CDR3 DNA reads as TGCGCCAGCAGCCAAGGCCCGGGGGGGCCAGGAGAGCAGTTCTTC.

The J gene is TRBJ2-4, the V gene TRBV10-3; TRBD2 might be the D (6 bases). This CDR3 region has 13 residues. Germline loops: CDR1 ENHRY, CDR2 SYGVKD. Trimming removed 0 bases from V and 8 bases from J, with 8 bases in between. DNA for the CDR3: TGTGCCATCAGTGAGTCCCCGGGGGACATTCAGTACTTC. Protein sequence: CAISESPGDIQYF.

In this sample, this clone turned up a few times. The chain is built from TRBV4-3 and TRBJ1-5, with 7 bases lining up with TRBD1. The CDR3 has 15 amino acids. Germline CDR1 is LGHNA and CDR2 is YSLEER. With V trimmed by 4 bases and J by 0 bases, 3 bases remained unmatched. CDR3 protein: CASSPGTASNQPQHF. The CDR3 nucleotides are TGCGCCAGCAGCCCTGGGACAGCTAGCAATCAGCCCCAGCATTTT.

This clone was seen once. The genes are TRBV4-3 and TRBJ1-6; D is undetermined. The germline gives CDR1 LGHNA, CDR2 YSLEER. V was trimmed by 1 base and J by 10 bases, leaving 5 bases between them. The CDR3 has 12 residues. Here the CDR3 reads CASSQGASPLHF. CDR3 nucleotides: TGCGCCAGCAGCCAAGGTGCGTCACCCCTCCACTTT.

This chain joins TRBV13 and TRBJ2-7; D call uncertain. CDR3 length equals 13 residues. Germline-derived CDR1 and CDR2 are PRHDT and FYEKMQ (reference sequence). Trimming took off 2 bases at V and 3 bases at J, with 8 bases between the two ends. CDR3 region: CASSLCHLYEQYF. The CDR3 DNA reads TGTGCCAGCAGCTTATGCCATCTCTACGAGCAGTACTTC.

This rearrangement joins TRBV11-2 to TRBJ2-7; no clear D. The V end lost 1 base, the J end lost 6 bases, and 10 bases lay between the germline ends. The CDR3 loop spans 13 amino acids. Germline lookup yields CDR1 SGHAT and CDR2 FQNNGV. The DNA for the CDR3 is TGTGCCAGCAGCTTAGGGGGTCTCAGCGAGCAGTACTTC. This encodes CASSLGGLSEQYF.

Points on this clone: Other DNA sequences in the same sample also yield this CDR3. The V and J genes are TRBV30 and TRBJ2-2; D is unclear. Per germline, CDR1 GTSNPN and CDR2 SVGIG (reference sequence). The ends were cut back, 0 bases at V and 4 bases at J, with 6 bases in the middle. The CDR3 has 13 residues. CDR3 protein: CAWSVLATGELFF. As DNA, the CDR3 is TGTGCCTGGAGTGTTTTGGCCACCGGGGAGCTGTTTTTT.

This clone was observed a single time. J is TRBJ1-1 and V is TRBV15; TRBD1 matches 7 bases. CDR1 is LNHNV and CDR2 is YYDKDF in the germline V gene (reference sequence). J was trimmed by 6 bases and V by 0 bases; bases with no gene match: 16. CDR3 length equals 18 residues. The CDR3 spells CATSRDPINRGRVAEAFF. The DNA of the CDR3 is TGTGCCACCAGCAGAGACCCAATTAACAGGGGCCGGGTCGCTGAAGCTTTCTTT.

The V gene is TRBV5-1, the J gene TRBJ2-1; TRBD1 is a possible D gene (6 bases). The CDR3 runs to 12 residues. Germline V gene sequence: CDR1 SGHRS, CDR2 YFSETQ. V shed 2 bases and J shed 9 bases, with 9 bases lying between them. The CDR3 loop reads CASSLGGSEQFF. DNA of the CDR3: TGCGCCAGCAGCTTAGGGGGTAGTGAGCAGTTCTTC.

V is TRBV25-1 and J is TRBJ2-6, with D possibly being TRBD2 (5 bases). V was shortened by 7 bases and J by 2 bases, with 12 bases between the two germline ends. Germline CDR1 reads MGHDK; CDR2 reads SYGVNS. This CDR3 region has 15 residues. CDR3 loop: CASIGRTPGANVLTF. DNA for the CDR3: TGTGCCAGCATAGGGCGGACTCCTGGGGCCAACGTCCTGACTTTC.